Listed here are 8 T cell receptor beta chains from one sample, sequenced in a study of PD-L1 blockade in urothelial cancer. The data were produced by immunoSEQ multiplex PCR, yet TCRdb's version contains in-frame clones alone and is incomplete. The repertoire consists of around 45,000 clones, with around 88% occurring once and the leading ten covering 3.9%. Sequenced material: PBMCs, taken around atezolizumab (anti-PD-L1) treatment. These receptors were taken from a man of 80 years or more with urothelial cancer.

The rearrangement joins TRBV29-1 to TRBJ2-1; D is perhaps TRBD2 (5 bases). V gave up 7 bases and J gave up 0 bases, with 16 bases separating them. The CDR3 is 15 amino acids. Germline V CDR1 and CDR2: SQVTM, ANQGSEA. The CDR3 is CSAPHAGSSYNEQFF. CDR3 DNA sequence: TGCAGCGCGCCCCATGCGGGTAGCTCCTACAATGAGCAGTTCTTC.

V is TRBV7-2 and J is TRBJ1-2; possible D gene TRBD1, 6 bases. Germline lookup yields CDR1 SGHTA and CDR2 FQGNSA. Trimming left V 7 bases short and J 1 base short, with 19 bases between. There are 16 residues in the CDR3. CDR3: CASTQFYSGDNYGYTF. The CDR3 bases are TGTGCCAGCACCCAATTTTATTCAGGGGATAACTATGGCTACACCTTC. Looking up the rest from reference TRBV7-2 and TRBJ1-2 gives the full variable domain: GAGVSQSPSNKVTEKGKDVELRCDPISGHTALYWYRQSLGQGLEFLIYFQGNSAPDKSGLPSDRFSAERTGGSVSTLTIQRTQQEDSAVYLCASTQFYSGDNYGYTFGSGTRLTVV.

V gene TRBV9 combines with J gene TRBJ2-5, with TRBD1 identical over 10 bases. The V gene end was trimmed by 4 bases and the J gene end by 5 bases; junction bases not matched to a gene: 8. The CDR3 consists of 15 residues. Looked up from germline, CDR1 is SGDLS and CDR2 is YYNGEE. The CDR3 DNA sequence: TGTGCCAGCAGCATTAGACAGGGGGCGGGCGAGACCCAGTACTTC. Residues: CASSIRQGAGETQYF.

The gene calls are TRBV10-3 and TRBJ2-3; D is unresolved. Trimming shortened V by 4 bases and J by 2 bases, and 7 bases separated the two germline ends. CDR1 is ENHRY, CDR2 SYGVKD, per germline. This CDR3 contains 13 residues. The CDR3 sequence: CAISGALTDTQYF. In DNA form, the CDR3 reads TGTGCCATCAGTGGGGCTCTCACAGATACGCAGTATTTT.

The chain couples TRBV6-5 to TRBJ2-3, with D perhaps TRBD2 (6 bases). V shed 2 bases and J shed 0 bases, with 9 bases lying between them. CDR1 and CDR2 from the germline V gene are MNHEY and SVGAGI. This CDR3 is 15 amino acids long. The CDR3 region has the DNA TGTGCCAGCAGTTACCGGCTAGCGAGCACAGATACGCAGTATTTT. This encodes CASSYRLASTDTQYF.

The CDR3 DNA is TGTGCCAGCAGTTTGACAGTACCCTCTGGAAACACCATATATTTT. This sequence encodes CASSLTVPSGNTIYF. The chain links TRBV6-6 to TRBJ1-3; D is perhaps TRBD1 (5 bases). This CDR3 is built from 15 residues. From germline, CDR1 is MNHNY and CDR2 SVGAGI (reference sequence). Deletions cut 4 bases from V and 0 bases from J, with 10 bases between.

The genes are TRBV20-1 and TRBJ2-7; D is perhaps TRBD1 (5 bases). The V and J ends lost 6 bases and 6 bases respectively, with 12 bases between them. There are 11 residues in the CDR3. Germline V lookup: CDR1 DFQATT, CDR2 SNEGSKA (reference sequence). In DNA, the CDR3 is TGCAGTGCGAAAGGGGTGGTCGAGCAGTACTTC. It is translated as CSAKGVVEQYF.

The CDR3 region has the DNA TGTGCCAGCAGCGTAGCGACAGGACGACAAGAGACCCAGTACTTC. Translated, it gives CASSVATGRQETQYF. The rearrangement uses TRBV9 and TRBJ2-5; D is perhaps TRBD1 (6 bases). Germline CDR1 SGDLS, CDR2 YYNGEE. CDR3 length equals 15 residues. The ends were cut back, 0 bases at V and 2 bases at J, with 11 bases in the middle.